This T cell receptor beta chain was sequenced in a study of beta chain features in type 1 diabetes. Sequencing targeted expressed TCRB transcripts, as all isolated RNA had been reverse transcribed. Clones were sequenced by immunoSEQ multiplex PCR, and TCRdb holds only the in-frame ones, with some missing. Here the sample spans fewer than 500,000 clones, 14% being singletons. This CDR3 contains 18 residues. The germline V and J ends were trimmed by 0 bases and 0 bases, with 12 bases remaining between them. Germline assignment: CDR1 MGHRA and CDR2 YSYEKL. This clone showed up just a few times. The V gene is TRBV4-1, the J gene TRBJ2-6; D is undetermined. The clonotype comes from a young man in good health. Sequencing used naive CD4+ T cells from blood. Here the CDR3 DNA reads TGCGCCAGCAGCCAAGACTCCCTGAGAGACTCTGGGGCCAACGTCCTGACTTTC. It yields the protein CASSQDSLRDSGANVLTF.